This T cell receptor beta chain was sequenced in a study of cytomegalovirus exposure and HLA in healthy donors. Study results and caveats: Fewer N-insertions than the roughly 670-donor mean were reportedly shown by an Asian-associated ancestry cluster in a later analysis. It has been reported that TCR beta sequences accurately predicted the HLA-A and HLA-B alleles of most subjects. The authors judged a highly shared variant cluster likely a sequencing artifact.

Amplification used 60 Vbeta primers and 13 Jbeta primers. Generated by immunoSEQ multiplex PCR, the TCRdb table keeps only in-frame clones and is missing some. The top ten hold 3.4% of the sample, which has about 120,000 clones, around 80% seen once. The count of this clone is one. Its matching antigen is unknown. Germline V CDR1 and CDR2: SGHNT, YYREEE (reference sequence). This CDR3 contains 14 residues. The ends were cut back, 1 base at V and 2 bases at J, with 10 bases in the middle. The rearrangement uses TRBV5-4 and TRBJ2-7; D remains ambiguous. This TCR came from a man younger than 45 in good health and CMV-seronegative. Sequencing was performed on PBMCs. CDR3 coding DNA: TGTGCCAGCAGCTTGACGGGTGAGACCTACGAGCAGTACTTC. This gives the protein CASSLTGETYEQYF.